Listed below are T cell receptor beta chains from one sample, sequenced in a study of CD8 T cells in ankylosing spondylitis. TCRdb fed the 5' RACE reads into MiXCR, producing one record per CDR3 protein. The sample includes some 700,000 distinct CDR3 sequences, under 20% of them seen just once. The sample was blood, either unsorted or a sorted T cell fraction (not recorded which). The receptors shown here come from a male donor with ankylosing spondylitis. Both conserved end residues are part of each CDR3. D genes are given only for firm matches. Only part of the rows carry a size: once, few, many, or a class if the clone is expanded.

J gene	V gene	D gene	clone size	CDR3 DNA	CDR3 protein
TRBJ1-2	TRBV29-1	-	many	TGCAGCGTTCAAACTGACAAAGCTAACTATGGCTACACCTTC	CSVQTDKANYGYTF
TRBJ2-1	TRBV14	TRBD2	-	TGTGCCAGCAGCCAAACTGGACTAGTGGACAATGAGCAGTTCTTC	CASSQTGLVDNEQFF
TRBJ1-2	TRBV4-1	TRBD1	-	TGCGCCAGCAGCCAAGAAGACTCCCGGGACAGGGGATCTCTTGACTATGGCTACACCTTC	CASSQEDSRDRGSLDYGYTF
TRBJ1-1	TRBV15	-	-	TGTGCCACCAGGGACATCGACCGGGGGAACACTGAAGCTTTCTTT	CATRDIDRGNTEAFF
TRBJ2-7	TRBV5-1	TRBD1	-	TGCGCCAGCAGCTTGGATGGGGACAGGGCCTACGAGCAGTACTTC	CASSLDGDRAYEQYF
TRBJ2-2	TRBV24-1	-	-	TGTGCCACCAGTGTCGGTGGGGCCGGGGAGCTGTTTTTT	CATSVGGAGELFF
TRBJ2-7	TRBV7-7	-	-	TGTGCTAGCAGCTCCTCACCAGTAATCAGCTACGAGCAGTACTTC	CASSSSPVISYEQYF
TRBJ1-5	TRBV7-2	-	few	TGTGCCAGCAGCGGCAGGGTTTATACCGCCCAGCATTTT	CASSGRVYTAQHF
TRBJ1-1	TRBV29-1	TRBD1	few	TGCAGCGTTCCACAGGGGGCATTGAACACTGAAGCTTTCTTT	CSVPQGALNTEAFF
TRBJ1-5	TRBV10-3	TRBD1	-	TGTGCCACCCGGCCGGGGAGGGGGCCTGGACAGCCCCAGCATTTT	CATRPGRGPGQPQHF
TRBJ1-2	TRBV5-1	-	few	TGCGCCAGCAGCTTCTTTCGGGGAGGCTACACCTTC	CASSFFRGGYTF
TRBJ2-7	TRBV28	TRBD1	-	TGTGCCAGCCGACCCTCAGGGACAGCCACCTACGAGCAGTACTTC	CASRPSGTATYEQYF
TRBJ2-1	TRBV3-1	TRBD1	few	TGTGCCAGCAGGCAGGGACAGGGAATACACAATGAGCAGTTCTTC	CASRQGQGIHNEQFF
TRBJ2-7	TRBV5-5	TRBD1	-	TGTGCCAGCAGCGCCAGGACAGGGTGGGAGCAGTACTTC	CASSARTGWEQYF
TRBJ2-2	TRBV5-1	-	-	TGCGCCAGCAGCTTTTTAAAAACCGGGGAGCTGTTTTTT	CASSFLKTGELFF
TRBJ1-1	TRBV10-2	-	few	TGCGCCAGCAGCAAACAAGGAGGAGACACTGAAGCTTTCTTT	CASSKQGGDTEAFF
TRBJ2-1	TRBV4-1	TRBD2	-	TGCGCCAGCAGCCAAGATCGAGGGCTAGCGGCCTACAATGAGCAGTTCTTC	CASSQDRGLAAYNEQFF
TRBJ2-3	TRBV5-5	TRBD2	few	TGTGCCAGCAGCCCGGGGCCTAGCGGGGGTCCCCCAGGAGATACGCAGTATTTT	CASSPGPSGGPPGDTQYF
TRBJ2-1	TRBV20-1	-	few	TGCAGTGCTTCACTGAGGGGCGCGGTATACAATGAGCAGTTCTTC	CSASLRGAVYNEQFF
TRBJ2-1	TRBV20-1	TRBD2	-	TGCAGTGCAATTCTAGCGGGGCATTACAATGAGCAGTTCTTC	CSAILAGHYNEQFF
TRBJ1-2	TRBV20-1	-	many	TGCAGTGCTAGGACAGACTCCTATGGCTACACCTTC	CSARTDSYGYTF
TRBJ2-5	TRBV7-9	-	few	TGTGCCAGCAACCTTGACAGTTCCCAAGAGACCCAGTACTTC	CASNLDSSQETQYF
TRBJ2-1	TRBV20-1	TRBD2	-	TGCAGTGCTAGAGCGGGAGGGAAGAGTAATGAGCAGTTCTTC	CSARAGGKSNEQFF
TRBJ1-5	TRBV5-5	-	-	TGTGCCAGCAGGAAGGAACAGGAGCTCAATCAGCCCCAGCATTTT	CASRKEQELNQPQHF
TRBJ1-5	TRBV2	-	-	TGTGCCAGCTTGGGCGAGGCCTTTAATCAGCCCCAGCATTTT	CASLGEAFNQPQHF
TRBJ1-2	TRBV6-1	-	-	TGTGCCAGCACCTCTAACTATGGCTACACCTTC	CASTSNYGYTF
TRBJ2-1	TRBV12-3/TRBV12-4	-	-	TGTGCCAGCAGTTTTCTCCGGACCATTTTCGATGAGCAGTTCTTC	CASSFLRTIFDEQFF
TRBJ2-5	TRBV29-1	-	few	TGCAGCGTTGTCCTGGGAGGCCAAGAGACCCAGTACTTC	CSVVLGGQETQYF
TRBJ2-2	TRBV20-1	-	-	TGCAGTGCTCCCCTAACGAACACCGGGGAGCTGTTTTTT	CSAPLTNTGELFF
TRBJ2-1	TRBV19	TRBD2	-	TGTGCCAGTAGTATTAGCGGGGGGGCCTATGAGCAGTTCTTC	CASSISGGAYEQFF
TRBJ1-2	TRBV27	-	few	TGTGCCAGCAGTTTATCTCCCTCAGGCAGGGCCGACTATGGCTACACCTTC	CASSLSPSGRADYGYTF
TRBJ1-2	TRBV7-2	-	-	TGTGCCAGCAGCCCCCCCGAGGGGACCTTCAACTATGGCTACACCTTC	CASSPPEGTFNYGYTF
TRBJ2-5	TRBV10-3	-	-	TGTGCCATCAGTGAGTCTAGGCTAGCAGAGACCCAGTACTTC	CAISESRLAETQYF
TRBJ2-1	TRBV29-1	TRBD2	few	TGCAGCGCGGGGGGTAGCCGGCCCGACTCCTACAATGAGCAGTTCTTC	CSAGGSRPDSYNEQFF
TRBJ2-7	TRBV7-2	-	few	TGTGCCAGCAGCTTAGACGGGAGTACCTACGAGCAGTACTTC	CASSLDGSTYEQYF
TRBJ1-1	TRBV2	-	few	TGTGCCAGCAGGGGTTTGGGGAGAGAAGCTTTCTTT	CASRGLGREAFF
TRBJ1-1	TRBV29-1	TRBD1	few	TGCAGCGTTGAAGGGAGGACAGGGTATGTGGGGAACACTGAAGCTTTCTTT	CSVEGRTGYVGNTEAFF
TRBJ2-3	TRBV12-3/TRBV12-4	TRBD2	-	TGTGCCAGCAGTTTATTTTTCGGGGGGGCGGCAGATACGCAGTATTTT	CASSLFFGGAADTQYF
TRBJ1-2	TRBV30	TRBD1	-	TGTGCCTGGAGTGTACCCGGGACAGGGTATGGCTACACCTTC	CAWSVPGTGYGYTF
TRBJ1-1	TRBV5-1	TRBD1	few	TGCGCCAGCAGCGAGGGGGCCCGGAACACTGAAGCTTTCTTT	CASSEGARNTEAFF
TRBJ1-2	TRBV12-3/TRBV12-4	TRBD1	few	TGTGCCAGCAGTTTAGCCGGGACAGGGTGGGGAGGCTACACCTTC	CASSLAGTGWGGYTF
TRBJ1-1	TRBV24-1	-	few	TGTGCCACCAAAGCCAAGAGTAGTGGCACTGAAGCTTTCTTT	CATKAKSSGTEAFF
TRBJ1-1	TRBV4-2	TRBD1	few	TGTGCCAGCAGCTTCGGGACAGGAGGGTACACTGAAGCTTTCTTT	CASSFGTGGYTEAFF
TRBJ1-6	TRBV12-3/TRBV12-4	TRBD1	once	TGTGCCAGCAGTCCCGGGACAGTCAATAATTCACCCCTCCACTTT	CASSPGTVNNSPLHF
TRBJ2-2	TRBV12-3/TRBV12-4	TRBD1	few	TGTGCCAGCAGGTCCGGGACAGTCAGGATCGGGGAGCTGTTTTTT	CASRSGTVRIGELFF
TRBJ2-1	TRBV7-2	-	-	TGTGCCAGCAGCTTAGGCGGGTACGACAATGAGCAGTTCTTC	CASSLGGYDNEQFF
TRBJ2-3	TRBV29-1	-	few	TGCAGCGTTGCAGGGCACACAGATACGCAGTATTTT	CSVAGHTDTQYF
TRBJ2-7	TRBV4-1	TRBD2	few	TGCGCCAGCAGCCAAGTTGTGTATAGCGGGAGCTACGAGCAGTACTTC	CASSQVVYSGSYEQYF
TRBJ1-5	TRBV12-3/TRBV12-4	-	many	TGTGCCAGCAGTTTAGCGCAGACCGGTCAGCCCCAGCATTTT	CASSLAQTGQPQHF
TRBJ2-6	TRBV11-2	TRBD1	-	TGTGCCAGCAGCTTGGGGGGACAGGGTCCCCGCGTCCTGACTTTC	CASSLGGQGPRVLTF
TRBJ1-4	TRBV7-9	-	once	TGTGCCAGCACCACGGGGCGGGAAAAACTGTTTTTT	CASTTGREKLFF
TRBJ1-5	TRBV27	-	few	TGTGCCAGCAGTCCGCCGGGGGGTCGGCAGCCCCAGCATTTT	CASSPPGGRQPQHF